This record covers a single TCR beta chain. J was trimmed by 8 bases and V by 0 bases; bases with no gene match: 2. From germline, CDR1 is MNHEY and CDR2 SMNVEV (reference sequence). The CDR3 runs 15 residues. This sample is part of a study of cytomegalovirus exposure and HLA in healthy donors. This PCR relied on a set of 60 Vbeta primers and 13 Jbeta primers. Some clones are missing from TCRdb's copy, which holds only in-frame ones; the method was immunoSEQ multiplex PCR. Among about 140,000 clones listed, 79% were seen once. The chain joins TRBV27 to TRBJ1-6; 9 nucleotides line up with TRBD1. This receptor was taken from a man aged 18 to 35 in good health and CMV-seronegative. The sample comprised PBMCs. This CDR3 is CASSLSRTGDSPLHF. CDR3 bases: TGTGCCAGCAGTTTATCGCGGACAGGGGATTCACCCCTCCACTTT.